The 14 T cell receptor beta chains presented below share a single source sample, sequenced in a study of control samples from healthy donors and cancer patients. The method was immunoSEQ multiplex PCR; TCRdb's version includes in-frame clones alone and lacks a portion of them. This repertoire shows roughly 140,000 clones, nearly 95% found once; its top ten account for about 2.4%. The sequenced sample was blood. These receptors all come from a man aged 50 or older in good health.

V gene TRBV9 combines with J gene TRBJ1-3; the D gene is possibly TRBD1 (5 bases). The V and J ends lost 2 bases and 1 base respectively, with 10 bases between them. Germline V gene sequence: CDR1 SGDLS, CDR2 YYNGEE. The CDR3 is made up of 15 amino acids. Here the CDR3 DNA reads TGTGCCAGCAGCGTGACCGGGACGTCTGGAAACACCATATATTTT. It encodes CASSVTGTSGNTIYF.

V is TRBV11-2 and J is TRBJ2-3, with TRBD2 as a possible D gene (6 bases). Germline values: CDR1 SGHAT, CDR2 FQNNGV. Trimming pared 5 bases from V and 0 bases from J, leaving 15 bases between. The CDR3 length is 16 residues. CDR3 region: CASSPWGETSTDTQYF. The CDR3 DNA reads TGTGCCAGCAGCCCCTGGGGGGAGACTAGCACAGATACGCAGTATTTT. Filled out from reference TRBV11-2 and TRBJ2-3, the complete variable domain reads EAGVAQSPRYKIIEKRQSVAFWCNPISGHATLYWYQQILGQGPKLLIQFQNNGVVDDSQLPKDRFSAERLKGVDSTLKIQPAKLEDSAVYLCASSPWGETSTDTQYFGPGTRLTVL.

The V gene is TRBV28, the J gene TRBJ1-4, with a tentative D call TRBD1 (6 bases). From germline, CDR1 is MDHEN and CDR2 SYDVKM. V was cut by 3 bases and J by 8 bases, with 13 bases left in between. The CDR3 totals 14 residues. The CDR3 DNA follows: TGTGCCAGCAGTTTGGGGGGGCGCAGGGAAAAACTGTTTTTT. It encodes CASSLGGRREKLFF.

The rearrangement links TRBV6-5 to TRBJ1-1, with 8 bases identical to TRBD1. The J segment lost 3 bases and the V segment lost 5 bases, leaving 5 bases of the junction unmatched. The CDR3 extends over 14 amino acids. In germline, CDR1 is MNHEY, CDR2 SVGAGI. The CDR3 sequence is CASSPRGPDTEAFF. CDR3 sequence (DNA): TGTGCCAGCAGTCCCAGGGGGCCCGACACTGAAGCTTTCTTT.

CDR3 bases: TGTGCCAGTAGTATTGCAGTAGCCAAAAACATTCAGTACTTC. This encodes CASSIAVAKNIQYF. The genes are TRBV19 and TRBJ2-4; no reliable D call. Germline lookup yields CDR1 LNHDA and CDR2 SQIVND (reference sequence). CDR3 length: 14 residues. The V end lost 3 bases, the J end lost 0 bases, and 6 bases lay between the germline ends.

V is TRBV7-2 and J is TRBJ2-1; TRBD2 aligns across 9 bases. Trimming at V came to 1 base and at J to 9 bases, leaving 7 bases not matched to a gene. The CDR3 is made up of 15 amino acids. Germline-derived CDR1 and CDR2 are SGHTA and FQGNSA. CDR3 region: CASSLGVAGAGEQFF. DNA of the CDR3: TGTGCCAGCAGCTTAGGGGTAGCGGGGGCGGGTGAGCAGTTCTTC.

The gene calls are TRBV18 and TRBJ2-7, with TRBD2 matching over 11 bases. Trimming took 3 bases from V and 5 from J; bases not matched to a gene: 6. Germline loops: CDR1 KGHSH, CDR2 LQKENI. The CDR3 length is 15 residues. The CDR3 protein is CASSPRLAGSDEQYF. CDR3 DNA sequence: TGTGCCAGCTCACCCCGACTAGCGGGATCCGACGAGCAGTACTTC.

CDR3 residues: CASSLLSLAAYEQYF. DNA of the CDR3: TGCGCCAGCAGCTTGCTTAGCCTAGCGGCCTACGAGCAGTACTTC. The chain employs TRBV5-1 and TRBJ2-7; 7 nucleotides line up with TRBD2. J was trimmed by 2 bases and V by 1 base; bases with no gene match: 6. The V gene's germline CDR1 is SGHRS and CDR2 YFSETQ. The CDR3 length is 15 residues.

This clone was seen once. This chain links TRBV28 with TRBJ1-3; D may be TRBD1 (6 bases). V was pared by 1 base and J by 4 bases, with 8 bases between. The CDR3 totals 14 residues. The germline V gene encodes CDR1 MDHEN and CDR2 SYDVKM. In nucleotides, the CDR3 is TGTGCCAGCAGTTTATCAGGGGTCGGAAACACCATATATTTT. It yields the protein CASSLSGVGNTIYF.

The rearrangement uses TRBV18 and TRBJ2-7; no clear D. CDR3 length equals 13 residues. The germline gives CDR1 KGHSH, CDR2 LQKENI. V was pared by 2 bases and J by 6 bases, with 11 bases between. For the CDR3, the DNA is TGTGCCAGCTCACCAACTTTACCTCCCGAGCAGTACTTC. It codes for CASSPTLPPEQYF.

V and J are TRBV11-2 and TRBJ1-1; 7 bases match TRBD1. CDR3 length: 12 residues. The germline V gene has CDR1 SGHAT and CDR2 FQNNGV. V was clipped by 5 bases and J by 4 bases; unmatched bases: 1. Written as DNA, the CDR3 is TGTGCCAGCAGCCCAGGGGGCACTGAAGCTTTCTTT. Its translation: CASSPGGTEAFF.

This chain joins TRBV5-6 and TRBJ1-2, with 7 positions matching TRBD1. The germline gives CDR1 SGHDT, CDR2 YYEEEE. After removal of 4 bases from V and 5 bases from J, the junction contained 8 bases not matched to a gene. This CDR3 is built from 14 residues. In DNA form, the CDR3 reads TGTGCCAGCAGCCTACAGGGACAGCCATATGGCTACACCTTC. It yields the protein CASSLQGQPYGYTF. The full variable domain, completed using reference TRBV5-6 and TRBJ1-2, is DAGVTQSPTHLIKTRGQQVTLRCSPKSGHDTVSWYQQALGQGPQFIFQYYEEEERQRGNFPDRFSGHQFPNYSSELNVNALLLGDSALYLCASSLQGQPYGYTFGSGTRLTVV.

V usage is TRBV5-1 and J usage is TRBJ2-1; weak D call: TRBD2 (5 bases). Trimming left V 4 bases short and J 4 bases short, with 15 bases between. CDR3 length: 15 residues. Germline CDR1 SGHRS, CDR2 YFSETQ. The DNA for the CDR3 is TGCGCCAGCAGCCCCCGTAGTAGCGAGTACAATGAGCAGTTCTTC. Translation gives CASSPRSSEYNEQFF.

The V gene is TRBV28, the J gene TRBJ2-3; 7 nucleotides agree with TRBD1. The CDR3 sequence is 13 residues long. Germline-derived CDR1 and CDR2 are MDHEN and SYDVKM. The junction had 1 base not matched to a gene; V was cut back by 6 bases and J by 1 base. CDR3 in amino acids: CASSGQGTDTQYF. The CDR3 nucleotides are TGTGCCAGCAGCGGACAGGGCACAGATACGCAGTATTTT.